Listed here are 7 T cell receptor beta chains from one sample, sequenced in a study of cytomegalovirus exposure and HLA in healthy donors. The PCR employed 60 Vbeta primers together with 13 Jbeta primers. The assay was immunoSEQ multiplex PCR, and TCRdb's table has in-frame clones only and misses some. The sample includes around 140,000 clones, approximately 85% of them seen just once. Sequencing input: PBMCs. These receptors originate from a woman between 45 and 60 years old in good health and CMV-seropositive.

The chain carries TRBV11-2 and TRBJ1-6; D is ambiguous. Per the germline V gene, CDR1 is SGHAT and CDR2 is FQNNGV. V lost 6 bases, J lost 6 bases, and 12 bases lay in between. This CDR3 comprises 14 residues. As DNA, the CDR3 is TGTGCCAGCAGTTTGTCCCCCTTTAATTCACCCCTCCACTTT. Amino acid sequence: CASSLSPFNSPLHF.

The CDR3 spells CASRYGGEQYF. The CDR3 DNA reads TGTGCCAGCAGGTACGGAGGCGAGCAGTACTTC. The chain carries TRBV27 and TRBJ2-7, with D perhaps matching TRBD2 (5 bases). Germline CDR1 is MNHEY and CDR2 is SMNVEV (reference sequence). Trimming took off 6 bases at V and 6 bases at J, with 9 bases between the two ends. This CDR3 has 11 amino acids.

This clone showed up just once. This chain links TRBV11-3 with TRBJ1-1, with TRBD1 as a possible D gene (5 bases). This CDR3 contains 15 residues. V dropped 2 bases and J dropped 1 base, with 11 bases sitting between them. The germline gives CDR1 SGHNT, CDR2 YENEEA. Written as DNA, the CDR3 is TGTGCCAGCAGCTTAAACCGGGGGGGGAACACTGAAGCTTTCTTT. Its protein is CASSLNRGGNTEAFF.

The rearrangement uses TRBV7-3 and TRBJ2-7; possible D gene TRBD2, 6 bases. Trimming pared 6 bases from V and 7 bases from J, leaving 13 bases between. The length of the CDR3 is 12 residues. Germline V gives CDR1 SGHTA, CDR2 FQGTGA. For the CDR3, the DNA is TGTGCCAGCAGGTCTGGGAGCGGGGAGCAGTACTTC. Its protein product is CASRSGSGEQYF.

The CDR3 region has the DNA TGTGCCAGCCACAGGGAGGGGGACACTGAAGCTTTCTTT. As protein: CASHREGDTEAFF. This rearrangement joins TRBV2 to TRBJ1-1, with TRBD1 as a possible D gene (6 bases). CDR3 length equals 13 residues. Germline V gene lookup returns CDR1 SNHLY and CDR2 FYNNEI. Trimming stripped 8 bases from V and 3 bases from J, with 13 bases between.

The rearrangement uses TRBV19 and TRBJ2-1, with TRBD1 matching 10 bases. This CDR3 comprises 18 residues. Germline loops: CDR1 LNHDA, CDR2 SQIVND (reference sequence). Unmatched junction bases numbered 14, after V lost 4 bases and J lost 5 bases. This chain's CDR3 is CASSTNLRTGGVHNEQFF. The CDR3, as DNA: TGTGCCAGTAGTACGAACCTCCGGACAGGGGGAGTCCACAATGAGCAGTTCTTC.

V usage is TRBV18 and J usage is TRBJ1-2; 8 bases line up with TRBD1. This CDR3 is 15 amino acids long. Germline CDR1 KGHSH, CDR2 LQKENI. V gave up 3 bases and J gave up 6 bases; unmatched junction bases: 9. The CDR3 DNA sequence: TGTGCCAGCTCACCCGGGACAGGCCGGGCGGATGGCTACACCTTC. Its protein product is CASSPGTGRADGYTF.